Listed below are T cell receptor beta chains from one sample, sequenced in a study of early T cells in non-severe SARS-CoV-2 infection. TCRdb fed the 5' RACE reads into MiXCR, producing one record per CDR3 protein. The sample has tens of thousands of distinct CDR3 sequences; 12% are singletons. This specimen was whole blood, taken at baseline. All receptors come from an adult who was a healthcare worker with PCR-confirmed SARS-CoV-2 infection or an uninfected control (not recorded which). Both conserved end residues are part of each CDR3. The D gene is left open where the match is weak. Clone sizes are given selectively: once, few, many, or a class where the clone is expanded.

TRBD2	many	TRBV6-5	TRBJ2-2	CASIPWSGGYTGELFF	TGTGCCAGCATTCCATGGAGCGGGGGGTACACCGGGGAGCTGTTTTTT
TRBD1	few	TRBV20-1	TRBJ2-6	CSASSTGAGANVLTF	TGCAGTGCTAGCTCAACAGGGGCTGGGGCCAACGTCCTGACTTTC
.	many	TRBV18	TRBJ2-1	CASSRQAYSYNEQFF	TGTGCCAGCTCACGGCAGGCCTACTCCTACAATGAGCAGTTCTTC
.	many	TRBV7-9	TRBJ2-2	CASSPRTGELFF	TGTGCCAGCAGCCCAAGAACCGGGGAGCTGTTTTTT
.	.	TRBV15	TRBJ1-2	CATSREEDPGYTF	TGTGCCACCAGCAGAGAAGAGGATCCTGGCTACACCTTC
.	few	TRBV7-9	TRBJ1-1	CASSRMGGWNTEAFF	TGTGCCAGCAGCCGAATGGGGGGCTGGAACACTGAAGCTTTCTTT
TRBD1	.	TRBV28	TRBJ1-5	CASKFDREAYQPQHF	TGTGCCAGCAAATTCGACAGGGAGGCGTATCAGCCCCAGCATTTT
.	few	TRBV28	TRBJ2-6	CASRTPGFGANVLTF	TGTGCCAGCAGAACCCCAGGTTTTGGGGCCAACGTCCTGACTTTC
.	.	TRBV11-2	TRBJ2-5	CASSLGSKGDQETQYF	TGTGCCAGCAGCTTAGGATCTAAGGGGGACCAAGAGACCCAGTACTTC
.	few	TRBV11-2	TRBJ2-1	CASSLEQKNEQFF	TGTGCCAGCAGCTTAGAACAGAAGAATGAGCAGTTCTTC
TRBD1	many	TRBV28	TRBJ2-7	CASSRPGTGFAYEQYF	TGTGCCAGCAGCCGCCCCGGGACAGGGTTCGCCTACGAGCAGTACTTC
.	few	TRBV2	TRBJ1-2	CASREGTPYYGSYGYTF	TGTGCCAGCAGGGAAGGAACTCCTTACTATGGGTCCTATGGCTACACCTTC
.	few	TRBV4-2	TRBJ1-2	CASSQDYRGDYGYTF	TGTGCCAGCAGCCAAGATTACAGAGGAGACTATGGCTACACCTTC
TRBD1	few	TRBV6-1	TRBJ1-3	CASSNPSGTGRTTIYF	TGTGCCAGCAGTAACCCGTCCGGGACAGGGAGGACAACCATATATTTT